The 20 T cell receptor beta chains given below trace back to one sample, sequenced in a study of Ad26.COV2.S vaccination and SARS-CoV-2 variants. Assay used: immunoSEQ multiplex PCR; TCRdb lists only in-frame clones, some missing. In the table there are about half a million clones, about nine tenths of which are singletons. Documented treatment: approximately 18 received Ad26.COV2.S at low or high dose, single or two shots; about 5 received placebo; per-sample allocation not given. On day 63 after the first injection, vaccine and placebo recipients gave samples. The specimen comprised peripheral blood, sampled in a trial of Ad26.COV2.S vaccine versus placebo. Receptor source: a person between 18 and 65 years old who received the Ad26.COV2.S COVID-19 vaccine or a placebo.

For the CDR3, the DNA is TGTGCCAGCAGCGTTTCCGCGGGGGAGCCGGGACTAGGGAACTACGAGCAGTACTTC. Encoded protein: CASSVSAGEPGLGNYEQYF. This chain joins TRBV9 and TRBJ2-7; 8 bases match TRBD2. This CDR3 region has 19 residues. Germline lookup yields CDR1 SGDLS and CDR2 YYNGEE. V lost 2 bases to trimming and J lost 3 bases; unmatched junction nucleotides: 19. The full variable domain, its missing parts supplied by reference TRBV9 and TRBJ2-7, is DSGVTQTPKHLITATGQRVTLRCSPRSGDLSVYWYQQSLDQGLQFLIQYYNGEERAKGNILERFSAQQFPDLHSELNLSSLELGDSALYFCASSVSAGEPGLGNYEQYFGPGTRLTVT.

The table lists this clone with a count of one. The rearrangement uses TRBV18 and TRBJ1-1; D ambiguous. V was cut by 1 base and J by 4 bases, with 10 bases left in between. The CDR3 consists of 14 residues. The germline CDR1 and CDR2 sequences are KGHSH and LQKENI. The CDR3 sequence: CASSPRGVFTEAFF. CDR3 bases: TGTGCCAGCTCACCACGGGGAGTTTTCACTGAAGCTTTCTTT.

The chain carries TRBV11-2 and TRBJ2-7; D uncertain. The germline V and J ends were trimmed by 4 bases and 7 bases, with 8 bases remaining between them. The CDR3 is made up of 11 amino acids. CDR1 and CDR2 from the germline V gene are SGHAT and FQNNGV. DNA for the CDR3: TGTGCCAGCAGCTCCCAGTGGGAGCAGTACTTC. This translates into CASSSQWEQYF.

The rearrangement links TRBV10-3 to TRBJ1-2; 7 bases agree with TRBD1. V shed 5 bases and J 6 bases; nucleotides not matched to a gene: 12. CDR1 is ENHRY and CDR2 is SYGVKD in the germline V gene. The CDR3 covers 15 residues. This CDR3 is CAISRPGQQANGYTF. In DNA form, the CDR3 reads TGTGCCATCAGTCGACCGGGACAGCAAGCGAATGGCTACACCTTC.

The V and J genes are TRBV29-1 and TRBJ1-1; D is ambiguous. Germline CDR1 and CDR2: SQVTM and ANQGSEA. V dropped 8 bases and J dropped 0 bases, with 7 bases sitting between them. This CDR3 is 11 amino acids long. The CDR3 nucleotides read TGCAGCAAAACAGTGAACACTGAAGCTTTCTTT. Amino acids: CSKTVNTEAFF.

This clone was counted a few times. The chain combines TRBV28 with TRBJ1-1, with D maybe TRBD1 (5 bases). The germline V gene has CDR1 MDHEN and CDR2 SYDVKM. The CDR3 spans 12 residues. V lost 5 bases and J 4 bases, leaving 8 bases between the germline ends. CDR3 nucleotide sequence: TGTGCCAGCAGTGGAGGGGTCACTGAAGCTTTCTTT. It codes for CASSGGVTEAFF.

The rearrangement joins TRBV6-5 to TRBJ1-3; 8 bases fit TRBD1. The CDR3 sequence is 15 residues long. J was trimmed by 4 bases and V by 5 bases; bases with no gene match: 7. Germline V gene data show CDR1 as MNHEY and CDR2 as SVGAGI. CDR3 residues: CASSKDRAEGNTIYF. CDR3 DNA sequence: TGTGCCAGCAGTAAGGACAGGGCTGAGGGAAACACCATATATTTT.

This chain joins TRBV5-5 and TRBJ2-7, with D hard to call. Germline V gene data show CDR1 as SGHKS and CDR2 as YYEKEE (reference sequence). This CDR3 region has 14 residues. With 1 base removed from V and 1 base from J, the gap between germline ends came to 9 bases. CDR3 in DNA: TGTGCCAGCAGCTTGTCGCCATTTTCCTACGAGCAGTACTTC. It is translated as CASSLSPFSYEQYF.

The chain uses TRBV4-1 and TRBJ2-7, with 7 positions matching TRBD2. The CDR3 extends over 15 amino acids. Germline V CDR1 and CDR2: MGHRA, YSYEKL. With 2 bases clipped from V and 1 base from J, the junction kept 5 bases outside the gene matches. The chain's CDR3 is CASSQRAGWSYEQYF. CDR3 bases: TGCGCCAGCAGCCAAAGAGCGGGGTGGTCCTACGAGCAGTACTTC.

The rearrangement links TRBV19 to TRBJ2-3, with 7 bases that match TRBD2. Germline loops: CDR1 LNHDA, CDR2 SQIVND (reference sequence). The V segment lost 3 bases and the J segment 2 bases; nucleotides outside the gene matches: 5. The CDR3 sequence is 15 residues long. Here the CDR3 reads CASSIWRGNTDTQYF. The CDR3 bases are TGTGCCAGTAGTATCTGGCGGGGGAACACAGATACGCAGTATTTT.

This sequence joins TRBV7-9 and TRBJ2-3; no reliable D call. CDR1 and CDR2 from the germline V gene are SEHNR and FQNEAQ (reference sequence). V was clipped by 3 bases and J by 1 base, with 8 bases between them. The CDR3 spans 14 residues. CDR3 DNA sequence: TGTGCCAGCAGCTTTTCCGGAGGCACAGATACGCAGTATTTT. This gives the protein CASSFSGGTDTQYF.

This chain joins TRBV7-8 and TRBJ2-3, with TRBD2 as a possible D gene (7 bases). V lost 1 base and J 6 bases, leaving 14 bases between the germline ends. The CDR3 is made up of 15 amino acids. Germline CDR1 reads SGHVS; CDR2 reads FQNEAQ. CDR3 residues: CASSLGWGGADTQYF. CDR3 nucleotides: TGTGCCAGCAGCTTAGGGTGGGGGGGGGCGGATACGCAGTATTTT.

This clone appeared a single time. V and J are TRBV5-4 and TRBJ2-7; 10 nucleotides agree with TRBD1. The germline gives CDR1 SGHNT, CDR2 YYREEE (reference sequence). The junction had 5 bases not matched to a gene; V was cut back by 4 bases and J by 4 bases. The CDR3 is 14 residues long. The CDR3 reads CASSQRQGAYEQYF. CDR3 in DNA: TGTGCCAGCAGCCAACGACAGGGGGCGTACGAGCAGTACTTC.

The chain recombines TRBV7-3 with TRBJ2-7, with D possibly being TRBD1 or TRBD2 (6 bases each). Trimming stripped 5 bases from V and 2 bases from J, with 22 bases between. The CDR3 spans 17 residues. In germline, CDR1 is SGHTA, CDR2 FQGTGA. In DNA, the CDR3 is TGTGCCAGCAGCCAGTTAGCTGGGAGTCGGGGGCCCTACGAGCAGTACTTC. It translates to CASSQLAGSRGPYEQYF.

The chain carries TRBV19 and TRBJ2-2, with 8 positions matching TRBD1. The CDR3 has 16 residues. V lost 4 bases, J lost 0 bases, and 4 bases stayed unmatched. Germline CDR1 LNHDA, CDR2 SQIVND (reference sequence). The CDR3 sequence: CASSRDRGTNTGELFF. Here the CDR3 DNA reads TGTGCCAGTAGTAGAGACAGGGGCACGAACACCGGGGAGCTGTTTTTT.

The J gene is TRBJ1-6, the V gene TRBV5-1; 7 bases map to TRBD1. The CDR3 extends over 14 amino acids. In germline, CDR1 is SGHRS, CDR2 YFSETQ. Trimming at V came to 4 bases and at J to 4 bases, leaving 2 bases not matched to a gene. CDR3 DNA sequence: TGCGCCAGCAGCCCGGGACAGTATAATTCACCCCTCCACTTT. It specifies CASSPGQYNSPLHF.

The chain employs TRBV27 and TRBJ2-7, with 9 nucleotides matching TRBD1. V lost 6 bases to trimming and J lost 4 bases; unmatched junction nucleotides: 10. CDR1 is MNHEY and CDR2 is SMNVEV in the germline V gene (reference sequence). The CDR3 runs 15 residues. CDR3: CASRGTGTGNYEQYF. In nucleotides, the CDR3 is TGTGCCAGCAGGGGAACCGGGACAGGGAATTACGAGCAGTACTTC.

J is TRBJ2-1 and V is TRBV4-3, with 9 nucleotides matching TRBD1. V was pared by 3 bases and J by 7 bases, with 4 bases of the junction left unmatched. Germline-derived CDR1 and CDR2 are LGHNA and YSLEER. The CDR3 loop spans 14 amino acids. CDR3 coding DNA: TGCGCCAGCAGCCAGGGACAGGGACTAAATGAGCAGTTCTTC. Amino acid sequence: CASSQGQGLNEQFF.

This chain uses TRBV10-3 with TRBJ2-3, with a possible D match to TRBD2 (6 bases). Germline V gene data show CDR1 as ENHRY and CDR2 as SYGVKD. Trimming took off 8 bases at V and 4 bases at J, with 16 bases between the two ends. This CDR3 is built from 14 residues. CDR3 region: CAIQQGGLPDTQYF. In nucleotides, the CDR3 is TGTGCCATCCAGCAGGGAGGCCTCCCAGATACGCAGTATTTT.

The rearrangement links TRBV19 to TRBJ1-2; D uncertain. From germline, CDR1 is LNHDA and CDR2 SQIVND (reference sequence). The germline V and J ends were trimmed by 7 bases and 4 bases, with 13 bases remaining between them. CDR3 length equals 13 residues. CDR3 region: CASTRGVGYGYTF. CDR3 nucleotide sequence: TGTGCCAGTACCCGCGGGGTTGGCTATGGCTACACCTTC. The full variable domain, with the rest looked up from reference TRBV19 and TRBJ1-2, is DGGITQSPKYLFRKEGQNVTLSCEQNLNHDAMYWYRQDPGQGLRLIYYSQIVNDFQKGDIAEGYSVSREKKESFPLTVTSAQKNPTAFYLCASTRGVGYGYTFGSGTRLTVV.